The 2 T cell receptor beta chains reported below all come from one sample, sequenced in a study of T cell clones after liver transplantation. Libraries were prepared by immunoSEQ multiplex PCR; TCRdb keeps only in-frame clonotypes and omits some of them. The data contain fewer than 25,000 clones, over 80% of them singletons. The starting material was CD8+ T cells from blood, obtained before liver transplant. The receptors here all came from a human donor who received a liver transplant.

The chain joins TRBV2 to TRBJ1-1; D gene unclear. CDR3 length: 12 residues. Germline-derived CDR1 and CDR2 are SNHLY and FYNNEI. Trimming shortened V by 7 bases and J by 6 bases, and 12 bases separated the two germline ends. The CDR3: CASIGRVPEAFF. In nucleotides, the CDR3 is TGTGCCAGCATTGGAAGGGTTCCTGAAGCTTTCTTT.

This chain connects TRBV2 to TRBJ2-2; D possibly corresponds to TRBD1 (6 bases). The germline gives CDR1 SNHLY, CDR2 FYNNEI. With 1 base removed from V and 0 bases from J, the gap between germline ends came to 18 bases. The CDR3 is made up of 19 amino acids. In nucleotides, the CDR3 is TGTGCCAGCAGTGAAGACAGGGTTGAGGGGGATTCGAACACCGGGGAGCTGTTTTTT. Translation gives CASSEDRVEGDSNTGELFF.